This paragraph reports one T cell receptor (beta chain). These data come from a study of T cell changes during pregnancy in multiple sclerosis. TCRdb's table, derived via immunoSEQ multiplex PCR, lists solely in-frame clones and lacks some. The data hold around 100,000 clones, with around 92% observed a single time. Germline values: CDR1 MNHNS, CDR2 SASEGT. V trimming: 4 bases; J trimming: 4 bases; junction bases outside the gene matches: 3. The CDR3 has 14 residues. The TCR originated in a female donor with multiple sclerosis, enrolled in a pregnancy study. This specimen consisted of peripheral blood, obtained after pregnancy. V is TRBV6-1 and J is TRBJ2-5; 10 nucleotides align to TRBD2. The CDR3 reads CASSGASGGETQYF. CDR3 in DNA: TGTGCCAGCAGTGGGGCTAGCGGGGGAGAGACCCAGTACTTC.